This T cell receptor beta chain was documented in a study of T cells in Graves' hyperthyroidism and ophthalmopathy. At least ten counts were recorded for this clonotype. Template material for amplifying TCR beta CDR3 regions consisted of RNA transcripts. Using the HTBI primer set, a first-round RT-PCR was run on the TCR CDR3. One entry per CDR3 protein, called by TCRdb with MiXCR from the multiplex PCR reads. The table lists around 350,000 distinct CDR3 sequences, 13% to 15% of them singletons. Germline V lookup: CDR1 SNHLY, CDR2 FYNNEI. Trimming shortened V by 2 bases and J by 4 bases, and 15 bases separated the two germline ends. There are 16 residues in the CDR3.

Sequencing was done on a sample of blood. The source is a woman in her thirties with Graves' ophthalmopathy. The V gene is TRBV2, the J gene TRBJ1-5, with D unresolved. CDR3 sequence: CASSESWSRRNQPQHF. Written as DNA, the CDR3 is TGTGCCAGCAGTGAATCGTGGTCCCGCAGGAATCAGCCCCAGCATTTT.